The 5 T cell receptor beta chains presented below share a single source sample, sequenced in a study of OX40 agonist ivuxolimab in advanced cancers. Clones were sequenced by immunoSEQ multiplex PCR, and TCRdb holds only the in-frame ones, with some missing. The data contain 65,000 to 100,000 clones, around 80% of them singletons. The material sequenced was CD4+ or CD8+ T cells sorted from blood, taken in a trial of the OX40 agonist ivuxolimab. These TCRs come from an adult with an advanced solid tumor such as melanoma, head and neck, liver or kidney cancer.

The genes are TRBV9 and TRBJ1-3; 10 nucleotides match TRBD1. Trimming took 0 bases from V and 2 from J; bases not matched to a gene: 17. This CDR3 has 21 residues. CDR1 is SGDLS, CDR2 YYNGEE, per germline. In nucleotides, the CDR3 is TGTGCCAGCAGCGTAGGCCGCCTCAACTTAGGGGACAGGGGTACTGGAAACACCATATATTTT. Translation gives CASSVGRLNLGDRGTGNTIYF. Full variable domain (missing parts from reference TRBV9 and TRBJ1-3): DSGVTQTPKHLITATGQRVTLRCSPRSGDLSVYWYQQSLDQGLQFLIQYYNGEERAKGNILERFSAQQFPDLHSELNLSSLELGDSALYFCASSVGRLNLGDRGTGNTIYFGEGSWLTVV.

The gene calls are TRBV19 and TRBJ2-5; D gene unclear. The CDR3 covers 12 residues. V lost 1 base, J lost 7 bases, and 7 bases lay in between. CDR1 is LNHDA and CDR2 is SQIVND in the germline V gene (reference sequence). CDR3 DNA: TGTGCCAGTAGTATAGCCCCGGGGACCCAGTACTTC. The encoded protein is CASSIAPGTQYF.

The J gene is TRBJ2-2, the V gene TRBV7-8; maybe TRBD2 (7 bases). Germline lookup yields CDR1 SGHVS and CDR2 FQNEAQ. This CDR3 region has 15 residues. The V end was cut by 5 bases, the J end by 7 bases, with 17 bases between. The CDR3, as DNA: TGTGCCAGCAGCCCTGGGGCGGGGGCCATCGGGGAGCTGTTTTTT. As protein: CASSPGAGAIGELFF.

The CDR3 loop reads CASSQDMQGGVTEAFF. The CDR3 region has the DNA TGCGCCAGCAGCCAAGATATGCAGGGGGGGGTCACTGAAGCTTTCTTT. This chain joins TRBV4-3 and TRBJ1-1, with 7 bases identical to TRBD1. From germline, CDR1 is LGHNA and CDR2 YSLEER. J lost 4 bases, V lost 0 bases, and 8 bases had no gene match. The CDR3 length is 16 residues.

The rearrangement links TRBV11-3 to TRBJ2-1; 12 nucleotides align to TRBD2. The V segment lost 5 bases and the J segment 1 base; nucleotides outside the gene matches: 12. Looked up from germline, CDR1 is SGHNT and CDR2 is YENEEA. The CDR3 extends over 19 amino acids. The DNA of the CDR3 is TGTGCCAGCAGCAGTTTTACTAGCGGGGGGAATAGTTCCTACAATGAGCAGTTCTTC. Translated, it gives CASSSFTSGGNSSYNEQFF.